Each of the 27 T cell receptor beta chains below was sequenced from the same sample in a study of regulatory T cells in long-lasting Graves disease. With iRepertoire HTBI primers and Arm-PCR of CDR3 regions, TCR beta libraries were built. Each CDR3 protein is one row after TCRdb ran MiXCR on the multiplex PCR reads. The sample consists of roughly 610,000 distinct CDR3 sequences, roughly 16% of them appearing once. Documented time point: newly diagnosed GD, antithyroid drugs for less than 3 months. After RNA was extracted from PBMCs, the TCR library was made from it. The sample was also linked to a second study, of T cells in Graves' hyperthyroidism and ophthalmopathy.

The sequencing here drew on peripheral blood mononuclear cells (PBMCs), taken at new diagnosis, from a patient treated with antithyroid drugs. The receptor set was obtained from a young man with Graves disease.

The CDR3 spells CASSVSGGEADTQYF. In DNA form, the CDR3 reads TGTGCCAGCAGCGTCTCGGGGGGGGAGGCAGATACGCAGTATTTT. The chain has TRBV9 and TRBJ2-3, with 8 positions matching TRBD2. Trimming took 2 bases from V and 4 from J; bases not matched to a gene: 6. Germline V gene lookup returns CDR1 SGDLS and CDR2 YYNGEE. This CDR3 comprises 15 residues.

In the case of this clonotype: A single base separates this from a much larger clone, so it may be a read error. The chain recombines TRBV27 with TRBJ2-1; D possibly uses TRBD1 or TRBD2 (5 bases each). The CDR3 loop spans 15 amino acids. Trimming left V 4 bases short and J 5 bases short, with 15 bases between. Germline-derived CDR1 and CDR2 are MNHEY and SMNVEV (reference sequence). CDR3 in DNA: TGTGCCAGCAGTTCTTTGGGGGATCTGAACAATGAGCAGTTCTTC. Encoded protein: CASSSLGDLNNEQFF.

This clonotype occurred a few times. This chain joins TRBV11-3 and TRBJ1-1; a possible D gene is TRBD1 (6 bases). This CDR3 comprises 14 residues. V was shortened by 5 bases and J by 3 bases, with 13 bases between the two germline ends. Germline V gene data show CDR1 as SGHNT and CDR2 as YENEEA. The CDR3 sequence: CASSVGGMYTEAFF. The CDR3 DNA reads as TGTGCCAGCAGCGTTGGGGGCATGTACACTGAAGCTTTCTTT.

V and J are TRBV18 and TRBJ2-2; D is unclear. Germline V gives CDR1 KGHSH, CDR2 LQKENI. This CDR3 has 15 amino acids. V was trimmed by 2 bases and J by 9 bases, leaving 16 bases between them. The DNA of the CDR3 is TGTGCCAGCTCACCAGCCAGCCGGTCAGAAAGGGAGCTGTTTTTT. Its protein product is CASSPASRSERELFF.

This clonotype was seen ten or more times. A junction boundary mismatches the germline segment, possibly from a read error. This chain links TRBV7-3 with TRBJ1-1; D ambiguous. The CDR3 has 13 amino acids. Germline V lookup: CDR1 SGHTA, CDR2 FQGTGA. The CDR3, as DNA: TGTGCCAGCAGCCTAACGGATGACACTGAAGCTTTCTTT. It is translated as CASSLTDDTEAFF.

This chain connects TRBV4-2 to TRBJ2-7; TRBD2 matches 7 bases. Germline assignment: CDR1 LGHNA and CDR2 YNFKEQ. The CDR3 is made up of 14 amino acids. The junction had 5 bases not matched to a gene; V was cut back by 4 bases and J by 2 bases. The CDR3 nucleotides read TGTGCCAGCAGCCTGGGGACTAAGACCTACGAGCAGTACTTC. Translated: CASSLGTKTYEQYF.

With respect to this clonotype: One base away lies a much larger clone, so this may be a sequencing read error. Without the conserved terminal phenylalanine or tryptophan, this CDR3 likely stems from a read error. The CDR3 protein is CSASRRTDTQYS. The CDR3 nucleotides are TGCAGTGCTAGCCGGAGGACAGATACGCAGTATTCT. V usage is TRBV20-1 and J usage is TRBJ2-3; TRBD2 might be the D (5 bases). CDR1 is DFQATT and CDR2 is SNEGSKA in the germline V gene (reference sequence). V was pared by 3 bases and J by 3 bases, with 7 bases between. The CDR3 runs to 12 residues.

This clonotype was counted at least ten times. The chain carries TRBV27 and TRBJ2-7; no clear D gene. This CDR3 has 13 residues. The ends were cut back, 8 bases at V and 5 bases at J, with 16 bases in the middle. Germline V CDR1 and CDR2: MNHEY, SMNVEV (reference sequence). Here the CDR3 DNA reads TGTGCCAGCGGCTTCCACATAGGCGACGAGCAGTACTTC. Its translation: CASGFHIGDEQYF.

This clonotype was recorded a few times. The V gene is TRBV10-3, the J gene TRBJ2-1; D may be TRBD1 (6 bases). Germline assignment: CDR1 ENHRY and CDR2 SYGVKD. The CDR3 sequence is 15 residues long. V lost 2 bases and J lost 6, with 14 bases in between. CDR3 region: CAISETGTSGNEQFF. CDR3 DNA: TGTGCCATCAGTGAGACGGGGACATCAGGCAATGAGCAGTTCTTC.

A remark on this clonotype: A read error may be the cause here, since a much bigger clone is one base away. DNA for the CDR3: TGTGCCTGGAGTGATGGACGGGACTATGGCTACACCTTC. The encoded protein is CAWSDGRDYGYTF. The chain links TRBV30 to TRBJ1-2; D gene unclear. Germline V gene data show CDR1 as GTSNPN and CDR2 as SVGIG (reference sequence). The CDR3 consists of 13 residues. V was pared by 1 base and J by 3 bases, with 9 bases between.

This clonotype has a handful of counts. The V and J genes are TRBV5-1 and TRBJ1-5, with 7 bases lining up with TRBD1. This CDR3 has 17 residues. Germline trimming cut 6 bases from V and 0 bases from J; bases unmatched to any gene: 12. Germline V gene sequence: CDR1 SGHRS, CDR2 YFSETQ. CDR3 DNA: TGCGCCAGCATCGTCGAGGGACAGCACTATAGCAATCAGCCCCAGCATTTT. This codes for CASIVEGQHYSNQPQHF.

This clonotype appeared many times. This sequence joins TRBV30 and TRBJ1-2; 7 bases are shared with TRBD1. The junction had 15 bases not matched to a gene; V was cut back by 7 bases and J by 7 bases. Germline V gives CDR1 GTSNPN, CDR2 SVGIG (reference sequence). The CDR3 totals 14 residues. The CDR3 spells CASGQLGLSSGYTF. In nucleotides, the CDR3 is TGTGCCTCGGGACAGCTAGGTTTATCTTCTGGCTACACCTTC.

CDR3 nucleotide sequence: TGCAGCGTTGAAGTAACAGGGGAACTCGAGACCCAGTACTTC. This gives the protein CSVEVTGELETQYF. This chain links TRBV29-1 with TRBJ2-5, with TRBD1 matching over 7 bases. The CDR3 loop spans 14 amino acids. From germline, CDR1 is SQVTM and CDR2 ANQGSEA. V lost 1 base to trimming and J lost 5 bases; unmatched junction nucleotides: 7.

In this sample, this clonotype turned up a few times. With a much larger clone just one base away, this may be a read error. J is TRBJ2-5 and V is TRBV30, with D perhaps TRBD2 (5 bases). Judging by the DNA end, TRBJ2-1 fits better; the J call may be wrong. The V gene's germline CDR1 is GTSNPN and CDR2 SVGIG (reference sequence). This CDR3 comprises 16 residues. In nucleotides, the CDR3 is TGTGCCTGGACCCAGAAACGGGGAGTTTCCTACAGTGAGCAGTTCTTC. It is translated as CAWTQKRGVSYSEQFF.

About this clonotype itself: One base away lies a much larger clone, so this may be a sequencing read error. This chain uses TRBV29-1 with TRBJ2-5, with 7 bases that match TRBD1. The CDR3 has 14 amino acids. V gave up 4 bases and J gave up 1 base; unmatched junction bases: 6. Germline assignment: CDR1 SQVTM and CDR2 ANQGSEA. The DNA for the CDR3 is TGCAGCGTTGTCATAGGGGGCGCCCAAGAGACCCAGTACTTC. Protein sequence: CSVVIGGAQETQYF.

The J gene is TRBJ1-5, the V gene TRBV27; 8 bases align to TRBD1. Germline V gene lookup returns CDR1 MNHEY and CDR2 SMNVEV (reference sequence). CDR3 length: 15 amino acids. V dropped 2 bases and J dropped 4; count of bases not matched to a gene: 4. The CDR3 reads CASSLGTGRNQPQHF. In DNA, the CDR3 is TGTGCCAGCAGTTTAGGGACAGGCCGTAATCAGCCCCAGCATTTT.

The rearrangement links TRBV5-1 to TRBJ1-2, with a possible D match to TRBD1 (5 bases). The V and J ends lost 4 bases and 6 bases respectively, with 16 bases between them. The CDR3 covers 14 residues. Per the germline V gene, CDR1 is SGHRS and CDR2 is YFSETQ. CDR3 nucleotide sequence: TGCGCCAGCAGCAGCAGACAGACATTCAATGGCTACACCTTC. This translates into CASSSRQTFNGYTF.

The chain links TRBV20-1 to TRBJ1-2; 7 bases fit TRBD1. The CDR3 runs to 14 residues. The germline gives CDR1 DFQATT, CDR2 SNEGSKA (reference sequence). The V gene end was trimmed by 7 bases and the J gene end by 3 bases; junction bases not matched to a gene: 11. The CDR3 bases are TGCAGTGTTAGTCGGGGACAGAGAGACTATGGCTACACCTTC. The encoded protein is CSVSRGQRDYGYTF.

This clonotype has only a few counts. The J gene is TRBJ2-5, the V gene TRBV6-2 or TRBV6-3; 11 bases map to TRBD2. V lost 2 bases, J lost 4 bases, and 9 bases stayed unmatched. The CDR3 has 17 amino acids. The germline V gene encodes CDR1 MNHEY and CDR2 SVGEGT. CDR3 residues: CASSYETSGTGRETQYF. The DNA of the CDR3 is TGTGCCAGCAGTTACGAGACTAGCGGGACGGGTAGAGAGACCCAGTACTTC.

The sample holds many counts of this clonotype. V usage is TRBV20-1 and J usage is TRBJ2-3; 12 bases are a match to TRBD2. CDR1 and CDR2 (germline): DFQATT, SNEGSKA (reference sequence). The CDR3 runs to 17 residues. The junction had 5 bases not matched to a gene; V was cut back by 1 base and J by 0 bases. The CDR3 here is CSARAAGTSGSTDTQYF. The CDR3 DNA reads as TGCAGTGCTAGAGCCGCTGGGACTAGCGGGAGCACAGATACGCAGTATTTT.

V gene TRBV19 combines with J gene TRBJ2-5, with D perhaps TRBD2 (6 bases). The germline V and J ends were trimmed by 5 bases and 2 bases, with 18 bases remaining between them. From germline, CDR1 is LNHDA and CDR2 SQIVND (reference sequence). The CDR3 is made up of 16 amino acids. For the CDR3, the DNA is TGTGCCAGTAGTCCCTATGCGGGATTGGGGCAAGAGACCCAGTACTTC. Encoded protein: CASSPYAGLGQETQYF.

This chain uses TRBV24-1 with TRBJ2-1, with D unresolved. CDR3 size: 11 residues. Germline CDR1 KGHDR, CDR2 SFDVKD. V was pared by 9 bases and J by 5 bases, with 7 bases between. CDR3 coding DNA: TGTGCCACCGGGAAAAACAATGAGCAGTTCTTC. Protein: CATGKNNEQFF.

This clonotype occurred a few times. This chain links TRBV30 with TRBJ2-2, with 9 bases identical to TRBD2. The CDR3 is 17 amino acids. V shed 0 bases, J shed 4 bases, and the junction held 9 bases outside the gene matches. In germline, CDR1 is GTSNPN, CDR2 SVGIG (reference sequence). As DNA, the CDR3 is TGTGCCTGGAGTGTGGCTAGCGGGAACCTCCTCACCGGGGAGCTGTTTTTT. Residues: CAWSVASGNLLTGELFF.

This clonotype came up many times. The chain couples TRBV27 to TRBJ2-3, with 7 bases lining up with TRBD2. This CDR3 is 15 amino acids long. Germline values: CDR1 MNHEY, CDR2 SMNVEV (reference sequence). J was trimmed by 5 bases and V by 2 bases; bases with no gene match: 7. The CDR3 sequence is CASSLMASGVDTQYF. As DNA, the CDR3 is TGTGCCAGCAGTTTAATGGCTAGCGGTGTAGATACGCAGTATTTT.

This clonotype came up a few times. The chain is built from TRBV28 and TRBJ2-7; 10 nucleotides agree with TRBD2. CDR3 length: 17 amino acids. From germline, CDR1 is MDHEN and CDR2 SYDVKM. Trimming cost V 7 bases and J 3 bases; bases outside gene matches: 15. Here the CDR3 reads CASTRGLGLAEGYEQYF. The DNA for the CDR3 is TGTGCCAGCACCCGGGGGTTAGGACTAGCGGAGGGCTACGAGCAGTACTTC.

The V and J genes are TRBV10-3 and TRBJ1-3; D is undetermined. This CDR3 is 13 amino acids long. V dropped 3 bases and J dropped 4 bases, with 7 bases sitting between them. Looked up from germline, CDR1 is ENHRY and CDR2 is SYGVKD. CDR3 region: CAISDSGGNTIYF. CDR3 DNA sequence: TGTGCCATCAGTGATTCGGGGGGAAACACCATATATTTT.

V usage is TRBV7-8 and J usage is TRBJ2-7; D perhaps matches TRBD2 (6 bases). The CDR3 contains 14 residues. V was pared by 2 bases and J by 0 bases, with 8 bases between. Germline assignment: CDR1 SGHVS and CDR2 FQNEAQ. The CDR3 nucleotides read TGTGCCAGCAGCTTAAACGGGGGCTCCTACGAGCAGTACTTC. Translated: CASSLNGGSYEQYF. Full variable domain (remainder filled in from reference TRBV7-8 and TRBJ2-7): GAGVSQSPRYKVAKRGQDVALRCDPISGHVSLFWYQQALGQGPEFLTYFQNEAQLDKSGLPSDRFFAERPEGSVSTLKIQRTQQEDSAVYLCASSLNGGSYEQYFGPGTRLTVT.